Reported below is one T cell receptor (beta chain). Its antigen remains unidentified. TCRdb re-analysed the RT-PCR reads in MiXCR, keeping a single row per CDR3 protein. The sample shows fewer than 800,000 distinct CDR3 sequences, around a sixth of them seen only once. This CDR3 contains 11 residues. Germline assignment: CDR1 SQVTM and CDR2 ANQGSEA. The germline V and J ends were trimmed by 4 bases and 7 bases, with 8 bases remaining between them. This sample is drawn from a study of response to subunit inactivated influenza vaccine. Overall study results and limits: The authors put forward the suggestion that each seasonal influenza vaccination may bring in only a limited number of new T cells.

This sequence joins TRBV29-1 and TRBJ2-4, with D perhaps assigned TRBD1 or TRBD2 (5 bases each). This TCR derives from a man in his forties or fifties who received an inactivated influenza vaccine. Sequences were derived from PBMCs from blood, sampled about 12 days after vaccination. This CDR3 is CSVVGTNIQYF. CDR3 in DNA: TGCAGCGTTGTAGGGACCAACATTCAGTACTTC.